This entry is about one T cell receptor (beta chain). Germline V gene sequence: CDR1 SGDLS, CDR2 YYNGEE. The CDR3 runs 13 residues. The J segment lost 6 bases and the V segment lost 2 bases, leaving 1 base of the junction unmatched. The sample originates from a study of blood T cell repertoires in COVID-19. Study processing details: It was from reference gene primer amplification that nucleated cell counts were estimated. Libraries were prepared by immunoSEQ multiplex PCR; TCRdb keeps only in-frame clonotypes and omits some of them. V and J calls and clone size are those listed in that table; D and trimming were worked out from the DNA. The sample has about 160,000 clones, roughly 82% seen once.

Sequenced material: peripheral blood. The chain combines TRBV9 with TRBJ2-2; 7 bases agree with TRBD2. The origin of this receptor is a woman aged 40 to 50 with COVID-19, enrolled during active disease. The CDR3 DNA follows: TGTGCCAGCAGCGTCGGACTAGCCGGGGAGCTGTTTTTT. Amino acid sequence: CASSVGLAGELFF.